The 20 T cell receptor beta chains below all came from one sample that was sequenced in a study of blood T cell repertoires in COVID-19. Here immunoSEQ multiplex PCR was the method, and the copy in TCRdb shows in-frame clones only, minus some. Of a few hundred thousand clones listed, approximately 87% are singletons. The sequenced material came from peripheral blood. All receptors come from a man in his 60s with acute or convalescent COVID-19.

The chain links TRBV30 to TRBJ1-5; possibly TRBD1 for D (5 bases). Germline CDR1 GTSNPN, CDR2 SVGIG (reference sequence). This CDR3 comprises 17 residues. V was clipped by 0 bases and J by 1 base, with 16 bases between them. CDR3 bases: TGTGCCTGGAGTGTTAGAGTAGGGGCAAACAGCAATCAGCCCCAGCATTTT. As protein: CAWSVRVGANSNQPQHF.

A single count supports this clone. V usage is TRBV27 and J usage is TRBJ2-5, with a tentative D call TRBD2 (6 bases). Per the germline V gene, CDR1 is MNHEY and CDR2 is SMNVEV (reference sequence). Trimming shortened V by 2 bases and J by 6 bases, and 7 bases separated the two germline ends. The CDR3 is 12 residues long. The CDR3 nucleotides read TGTGCCAGCAGTTTAGGGGGGAAGACCCAGTACTTC. Translated, it gives CASSLGGKTQYF.

The J gene is TRBJ1-5, the V gene TRBV6-1, with D perhaps TRBD1 (6 bases). Per germline, CDR1 MNHNS and CDR2 SASEGT. The ends were cut back, 1 base at V and 6 bases at J, with 16 bases in the middle. The CDR3 extends over 16 amino acids. CDR3 amino acids: CASSEGVAGVSQPQHF. CDR3 nucleotide sequence: TGTGCCAGCAGTGAAGGCGTCGCAGGGGTGAGTCAGCCCCAGCATTTT.

The chain employs TRBV9 and TRBJ2-1; the match to TRBD1 covers 7 bases. This CDR3 has 16 residues. Germline lookup yields CDR1 SGDLS and CDR2 YYNGEE. J was trimmed by 3 bases and V by 1 base; bases with no gene match: 7. The CDR3 coding sequence is TGTGCCAGCAGCGTAACACAGGGGCGGGTCTACAATGAGCAGTTCTTC. Translated, it gives CASSVTQGRVYNEQFF.

The CDR3 DNA is TGCGCCAGCAGCTCCCTGAGCAGCGGACGGGGGGAGCTGTTTTTT. Translation gives CASSSLSSGRGELFF. The chain combines TRBV5-1 with TRBJ2-2, with D possibly being TRBD2 (5 bases). The ends were cut back, 3 bases at V and 8 bases at J, with 17 bases in the middle. The CDR3 has 15 residues. Germline V gene sequence: CDR1 SGHRS, CDR2 YFSETQ.

V gene TRBV9 combines with J gene TRBJ2-5; the D gene is possibly TRBD2 (6 bases). Germline V gene lookup returns CDR1 SGDLS and CDR2 YYNGEE. The V end was cut by 4 bases, the J end by 5 bases, with 15 bases between. The CDR3 totals 14 residues. CDR3 DNA: TGTGCCAGCAGCTCCTCACGAGGAGGGGAGACCCAGTACTTC. It codes for CASSSSRGGETQYF. Full variable domain (remainder filled in from reference TRBV9 and TRBJ2-5): DSGVTQTPKHLITATGQRVTLRCSPRSGDLSVYWYQQSLDQGLQFLIQYYNGEERAKGNILERFSAQQFPDLHSELNLSSLELGDSALYFCASSSSRGGETQYFGPGTRLLVL.

This clone occurred a few times. This rearrangement joins TRBV27 to TRBJ2-1, with 12 bases aligning to TRBD1. Germline V CDR1 and CDR2: MNHEY, SMNVEV (reference sequence). The V segment lost 2 bases and the J segment 9 bases; nucleotides outside the gene matches: 8. The CDR3 sequence is 16 residues long. The CDR3: CASSLNRDRGLVEQFF. CDR3 in DNA: TGTGCCAGCAGTTTAAATCGGGACAGGGGGCTTGTTGAGCAGTTCTTC.

V and J are TRBV24-1 and TRBJ2-3, with 7 bases that match TRBD2. Germline CDR1 KGHDR, CDR2 SFDVKD. The CDR3 runs to 16 residues. The junction had 5 bases not matched to a gene; V was cut back by 3 bases and J by 0 bases. The DNA of the CDR3 is TGTGCCACCAGTGATATGCTGGGACTAAGCACAGATACGCAGTATTTT. Amino acids: CATSDMLGLSTDTQYF.

The genes are TRBV25-1 and TRBJ1-2; D is possibly TRBD1 (6 bases). Between the trimmed V and J ends, which lost 3 bases and 7 bases, there was a span of 9 bases. The germline gives CDR1 MGHDK, CDR2 SYGVNS. The CDR3 has 12 amino acids. The CDR3 reads CASSEGAGGYTF. The CDR3 region has the DNA TGTGCCAGCAGTGAGGGGGCTGGTGGCTACACCTTC.

The chain combines TRBV28 with TRBJ2-1; D gene uncertain. Deletions cut 6 bases from V and 10 bases from J, with 13 bases between. The length of the CDR3 is 12 residues. CDR1 MDHEN and CDR2 SYDVKM come from the germline V gene. The CDR3 here is CASSSSRMEQFF. CDR3 bases: TGTGCCAGCAGCTCCTCGCGGATGGAGCAGTTCTTC.

The chain carries TRBV2 and TRBJ2-2, with TRBD1 matching 8 bases. The CDR3 totals 15 residues. V trimming: 6 bases; J trimming: 2 bases; junction bases outside the gene matches: 5. The germline CDR1 and CDR2 sequences are SNHLY and FYNNEI. CDR3 region: CASRVDRGNTGELFF. The CDR3 bases are TGTGCCAGCAGAGTTGACAGGGGTAACACCGGGGAGCTGTTTTTT.

This clone is a singleton in its sample. The chain employs TRBV11-2 and TRBJ2-1; D is perhaps TRBD2 (6 bases). Trimming cost V 1 base and J 9 bases, with 13 bases left between them. Germline assignment: CDR1 SGHAT and CDR2 FQNNGV. This CDR3 has 14 residues. CDR3 coding DNA: TGTGCCAGCAGCTTAGTCCAGCGGCGGGGTGAGCAGTTCTTC. This sequence encodes CASSLVQRRGEQFF.

The chain is built from TRBV19 and TRBJ2-1; 14 positions match TRBD2. V shed 1 base and J 13 bases; nucleotides not matched to a gene: 3. Germline V gives CDR1 LNHDA, CDR2 SQIVND (reference sequence). This CDR3 has 14 residues. The CDR3 loop reads CASSIGGTSGSQFF. The CDR3 DNA sequence: TGTGCCAGTAGTATAGGGGGGACTAGCGGGAGTCAGTTCTTC.

CDR3 bases: TGTGCCAGCAGCTTAGTCGCTGGGGCCCCCTACGAGCAGTACTTC. It yields the protein CASSLVAGAPYEQYF. V is TRBV11-3 and J is TRBJ2-7, with TRBD1 as a possible D gene (5 bases). The CDR3 runs 15 residues. Trimming cost V 1 base and J 2 bases, with 12 bases left between them. Germline V CDR1 and CDR2: SGHNT, YENEEA.

There are a few counts of this clone. The rearrangement uses TRBV5-6 and TRBJ2-2; a weak D match, TRBD1 (6 bases). CDR3 length equals 17 residues. Germline assignment: CDR1 SGHDT and CDR2 YYEEEE. The ends were cut back, 4 bases at V and 0 bases at J, with 16 bases in the middle. The CDR3 is CASSARTALANTGELFF. In DNA, the CDR3 is TGTGCCAGCAGCGCGCGGACAGCCCTAGCGAACACCGGGGAGCTGTTTTTT.

This clone occurred a few times. The genes are TRBV7-9 and TRBJ2-2; D unresolved. Germline V CDR1 and CDR2: SEHNR, FQNEAQ (reference sequence). The CDR3 is 14 amino acids. Trimming left V 1 base short and J 3 bases short, with 6 bases between. The CDR3 bases are TGTGCCAGCAGCTTAGACAGCTACACCGGGGAGCTGTTTTTT. Its translation: CASSLDSYTGELFF.

The V call is TRBV9, the J call TRBJ1-6; 9 bases match TRBD1. Trimming at V came to 5 bases and at J to 6 bases, leaving 6 bases not matched to a gene. Germline-derived CDR1 and CDR2 are SGDLS and YYNGEE. This CDR3 region has 15 residues. CDR3 bases: TGTGCCAGCAGTTTACTGGGACAGGGTAATTCACCCCTCCACTTT. It codes for CASSLLGQGNSPLHF. The variable domain in full, completed from reference TRBV9 and TRBJ1-6, reads DSGVTQTPKHLITATGQRVTLRCSPRSGDLSVYWYQQSLDQGLQFLIQYYNGEERAKGNILERFSAQQFPDLHSELNLSSLELGDSALYFCASSLLGQGNSPLHFGNGTRLTVT.

This sequence joins TRBV4-3 and TRBJ1-5; no firm D call. From germline, CDR1 is LGHNA and CDR2 YSLEER. The CDR3 covers 15 residues. The V end lost 4 bases, the J end lost 0 bases, and 10 bases lay between the germline ends. CDR3 coding DNA: TGCGCCAGCAGCCCAGGCCTCTATAGCAATCAGCCCCAGCATTTT. Encoded protein: CASSPGLYSNQPQHF.

The rearrangement uses TRBV7-8 and TRBJ1-1; no clear D. The CDR3 extends over 14 amino acids. V dropped 5 bases and J dropped 0 bases, with 10 bases sitting between them. Germline assignment: CDR1 SGHVS and CDR2 FQNEAQ. The CDR3 DNA reads TGTGCCAGCAGCCCTAGCGAGTTGAACACTGAAGCTTTCTTT. This gives the protein CASSPSELNTEAFF.

The V and J genes are TRBV5-4 and TRBJ2-7; 12 nucleotides align to TRBD2. The J segment lost 3 bases and the V segment lost 0 bases, leaving 1 base of the junction unmatched. Germline assignment: CDR1 SGHNT and CDR2 YYREEE (reference sequence). The CDR3 has 15 residues. DNA for the CDR3: TGTGCCAGCAGCTTGGGACTAGCGGGAGACTACGAGCAGTACTTC. It specifies CASSLGLAGDYEQYF.